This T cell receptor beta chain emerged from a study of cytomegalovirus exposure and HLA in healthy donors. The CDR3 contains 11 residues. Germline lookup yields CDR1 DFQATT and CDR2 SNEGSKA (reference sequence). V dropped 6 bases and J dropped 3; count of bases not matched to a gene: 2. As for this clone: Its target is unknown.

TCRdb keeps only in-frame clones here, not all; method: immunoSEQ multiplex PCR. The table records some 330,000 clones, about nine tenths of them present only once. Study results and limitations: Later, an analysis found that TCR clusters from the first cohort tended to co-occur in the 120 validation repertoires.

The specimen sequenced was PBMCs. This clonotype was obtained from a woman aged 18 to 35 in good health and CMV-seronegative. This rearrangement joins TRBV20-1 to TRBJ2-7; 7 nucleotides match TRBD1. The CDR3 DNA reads TGCAGTGCCGACAGGGACTACGAGCAGTACTTC. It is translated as CSADRDYEQYF.